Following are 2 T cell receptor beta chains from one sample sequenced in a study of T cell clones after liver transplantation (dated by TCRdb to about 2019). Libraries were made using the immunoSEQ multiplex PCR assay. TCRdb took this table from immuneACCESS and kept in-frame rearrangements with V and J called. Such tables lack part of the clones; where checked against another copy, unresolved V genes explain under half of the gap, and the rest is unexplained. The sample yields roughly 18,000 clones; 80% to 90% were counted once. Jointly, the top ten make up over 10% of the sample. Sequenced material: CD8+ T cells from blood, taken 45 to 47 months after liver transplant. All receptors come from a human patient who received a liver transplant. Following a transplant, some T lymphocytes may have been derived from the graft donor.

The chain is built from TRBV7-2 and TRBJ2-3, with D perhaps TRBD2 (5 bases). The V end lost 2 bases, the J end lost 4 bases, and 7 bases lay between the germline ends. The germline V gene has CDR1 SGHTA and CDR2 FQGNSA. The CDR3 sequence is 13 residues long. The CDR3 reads CASSLWRADTQYF. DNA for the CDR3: TGTGCCAGCAGCTTATGGCGGGCAGATACGCAGTATTTT.

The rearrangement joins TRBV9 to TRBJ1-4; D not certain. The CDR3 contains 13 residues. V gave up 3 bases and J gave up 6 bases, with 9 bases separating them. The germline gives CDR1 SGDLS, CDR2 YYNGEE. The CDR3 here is CASSARRDEKLFF. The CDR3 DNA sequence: TGTGCCAGCAGCGCCAGGCGGGATGAAAAACTGTTTTTT.